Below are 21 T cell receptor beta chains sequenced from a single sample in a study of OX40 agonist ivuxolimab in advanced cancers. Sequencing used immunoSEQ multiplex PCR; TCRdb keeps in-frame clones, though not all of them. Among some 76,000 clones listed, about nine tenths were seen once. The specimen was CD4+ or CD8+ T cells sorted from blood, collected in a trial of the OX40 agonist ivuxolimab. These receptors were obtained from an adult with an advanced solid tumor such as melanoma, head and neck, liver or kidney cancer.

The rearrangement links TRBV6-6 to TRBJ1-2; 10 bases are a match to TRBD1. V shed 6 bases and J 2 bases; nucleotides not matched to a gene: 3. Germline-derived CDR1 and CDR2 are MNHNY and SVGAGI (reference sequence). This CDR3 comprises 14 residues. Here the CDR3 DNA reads TGTGCCAGCAGCCGACAGGGGGCGAACTATGGCTACACCTTC. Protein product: CASSRQGANYGYTF.

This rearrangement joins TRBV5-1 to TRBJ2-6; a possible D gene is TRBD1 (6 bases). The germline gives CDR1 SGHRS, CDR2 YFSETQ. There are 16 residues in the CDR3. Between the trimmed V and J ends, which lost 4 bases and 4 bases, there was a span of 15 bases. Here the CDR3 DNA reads TGCGCCAGCAGCGATTACAGGGTCCCCGGGGCCAACGTCCTGACTTTC. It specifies CASSDYRVPGANVLTF.

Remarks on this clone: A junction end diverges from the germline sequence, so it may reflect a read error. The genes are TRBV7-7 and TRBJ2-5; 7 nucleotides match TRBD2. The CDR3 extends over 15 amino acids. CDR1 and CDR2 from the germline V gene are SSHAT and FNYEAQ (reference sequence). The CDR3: CASSSLAEYQETQYF. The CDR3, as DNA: TGTGCTAGCAGCTCCCTAGCGGAATACCAAGAGACCCAGTACTTC.

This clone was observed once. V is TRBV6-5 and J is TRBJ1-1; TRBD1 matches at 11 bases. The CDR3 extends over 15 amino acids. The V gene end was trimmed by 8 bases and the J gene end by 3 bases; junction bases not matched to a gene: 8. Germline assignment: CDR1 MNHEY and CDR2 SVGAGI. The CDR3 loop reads CASGQGAGMYTEAFF. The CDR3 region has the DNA TGTGCCAGCGGACAGGGGGCGGGGATGTACACTGAAGCTTTCTTT.

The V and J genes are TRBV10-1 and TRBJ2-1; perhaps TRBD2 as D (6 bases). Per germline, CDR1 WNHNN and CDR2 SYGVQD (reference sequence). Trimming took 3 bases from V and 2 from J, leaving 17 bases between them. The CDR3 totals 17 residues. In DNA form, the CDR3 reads TGCGCCAGCAGTGAAGGGTCGGGAGTAGGGACCTACAATGAGCAGTTCTTC. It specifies CASSEGSGVGTYNEQFF.

Here the CDR3 reads CASSPGTGATEAFF. The CDR3 DNA reads TGTGCCAGCTCACCCGGGACAGGGGCCACTGAAGCTTTCTTT. This chain connects TRBV18 to TRBJ1-1; 10 bases map to TRBD1. The V and J ends lost 3 bases and 4 bases, in that order; junction bases with no gene match: 2. This CDR3 contains 14 residues. Germline V gene lookup returns CDR1 KGHSH and CDR2 LQKENI.

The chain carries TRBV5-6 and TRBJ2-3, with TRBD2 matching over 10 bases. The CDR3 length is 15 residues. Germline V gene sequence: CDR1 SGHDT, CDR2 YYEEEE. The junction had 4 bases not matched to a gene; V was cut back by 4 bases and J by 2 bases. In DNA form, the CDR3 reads TGTGCCAGCAGCCGCACTAGCGGGGTCACAGATACGCAGTATTTT. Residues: CASSRTSGVTDTQYF.

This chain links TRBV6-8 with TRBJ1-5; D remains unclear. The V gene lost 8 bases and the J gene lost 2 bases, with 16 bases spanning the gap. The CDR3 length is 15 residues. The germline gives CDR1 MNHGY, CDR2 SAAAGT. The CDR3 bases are TGTGCCAGCCCCAAGAGAGGGAGGGGCAATCAGCCCCAGCATTTT. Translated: CASPKRGRGNQPQHF.

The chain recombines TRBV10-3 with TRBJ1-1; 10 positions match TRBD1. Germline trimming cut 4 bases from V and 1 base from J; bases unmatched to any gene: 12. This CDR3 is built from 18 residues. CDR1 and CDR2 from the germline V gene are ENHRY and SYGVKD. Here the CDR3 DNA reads TGTGCCATCAGTGCAGTTCAGGGACAGGGGCTTCCGAACACTGAAGCTTTCTTT. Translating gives CAISAVQGQGLPNTEAFF.

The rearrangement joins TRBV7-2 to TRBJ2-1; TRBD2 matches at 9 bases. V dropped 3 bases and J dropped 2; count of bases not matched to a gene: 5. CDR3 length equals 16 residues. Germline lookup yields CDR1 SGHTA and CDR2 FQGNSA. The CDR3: CASSFRGGGAYNEQFF. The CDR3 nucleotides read TGTGCCAGCAGCTTCCGTGGCGGGGGGGCCTACAATGAGCAGTTCTTC.

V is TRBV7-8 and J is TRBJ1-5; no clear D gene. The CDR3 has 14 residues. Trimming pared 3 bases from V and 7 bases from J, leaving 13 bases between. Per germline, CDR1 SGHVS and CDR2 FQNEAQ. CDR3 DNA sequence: TGTGCCAGCAGCTTTGGCAGACTAGACCAGCCCCAGCATTTT. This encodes CASSFGRLDQPQHF.

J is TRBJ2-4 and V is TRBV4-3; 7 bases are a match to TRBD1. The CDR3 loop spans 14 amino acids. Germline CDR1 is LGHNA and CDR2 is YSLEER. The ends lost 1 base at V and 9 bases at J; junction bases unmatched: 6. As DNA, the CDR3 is TGCGCCAGCAGCCAAGGAAGGACAGGAGGCATTCAGTACTTC. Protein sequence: CASSQGRTGGIQYF.

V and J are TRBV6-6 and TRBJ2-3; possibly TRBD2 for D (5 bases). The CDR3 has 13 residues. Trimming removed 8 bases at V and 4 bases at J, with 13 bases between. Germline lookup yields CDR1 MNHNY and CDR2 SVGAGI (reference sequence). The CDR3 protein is CASSLGVSDTQYF. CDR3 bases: TGTGCCAGCTCCTTGGGAGTCTCAGATACGCAGTATTTT.

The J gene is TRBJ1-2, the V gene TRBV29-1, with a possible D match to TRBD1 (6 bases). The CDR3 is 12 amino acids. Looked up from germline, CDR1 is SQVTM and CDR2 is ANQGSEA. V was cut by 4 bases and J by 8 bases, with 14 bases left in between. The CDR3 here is CSVGQGGGGYTF. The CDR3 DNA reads TGCAGCGTTGGGCAAGGAGGGGGAGGCTACACCTTC.

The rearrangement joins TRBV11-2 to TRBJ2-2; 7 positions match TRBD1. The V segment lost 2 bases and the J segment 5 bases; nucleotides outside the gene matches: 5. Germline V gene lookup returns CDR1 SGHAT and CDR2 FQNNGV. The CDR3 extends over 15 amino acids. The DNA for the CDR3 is TGTGCCAGCAGCTTAAGACAGGGTAGGACCGGGGAGCTGTTTTTT. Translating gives CASSLRQGRTGELFF.

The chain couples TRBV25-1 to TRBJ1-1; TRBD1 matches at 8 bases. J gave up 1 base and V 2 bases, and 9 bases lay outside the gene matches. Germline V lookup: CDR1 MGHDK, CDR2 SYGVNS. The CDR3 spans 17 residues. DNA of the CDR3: TGTGCCAGCAGTGAACCAGGGGGCCATGACGGGAACACTGAAGCTTTCTTT. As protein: CASSEPGGHDGNTEAFF.

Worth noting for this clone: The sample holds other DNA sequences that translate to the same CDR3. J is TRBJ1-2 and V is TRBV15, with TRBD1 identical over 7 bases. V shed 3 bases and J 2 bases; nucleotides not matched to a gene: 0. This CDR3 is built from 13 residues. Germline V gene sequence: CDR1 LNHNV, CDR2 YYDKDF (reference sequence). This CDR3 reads CATSRGQNYGYTF. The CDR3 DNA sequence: TGTGCCACCAGCAGGGGACAGAACTATGGCTACACCTTC.

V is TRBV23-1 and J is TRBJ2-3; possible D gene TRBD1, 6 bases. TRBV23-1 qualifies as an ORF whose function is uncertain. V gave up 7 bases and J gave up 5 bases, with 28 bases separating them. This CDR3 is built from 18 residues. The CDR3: CASTPGHNATPMGDTQYF. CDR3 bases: TGCGCCAGCACTCCGGGACATAACGCGACCCCAATGGGAGATACGCAGTATTTT.

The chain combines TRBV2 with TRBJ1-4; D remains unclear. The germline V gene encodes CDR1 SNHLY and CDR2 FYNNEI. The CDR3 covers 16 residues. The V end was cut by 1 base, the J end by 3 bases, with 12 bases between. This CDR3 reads CASSEGGFASNEKLFF. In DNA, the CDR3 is TGTGCCAGCAGTGAAGGGGGATTTGCTTCTAATGAAAAACTGTTTTTT.

CDR3 region: CASSWDRGRGNTEAFF. CDR3 nucleotides: TGTGCCAGCAGCTGGGACAGGGGGCGGGGGAACACTGAAGCTTTCTTT. This chain connects TRBV13 to TRBJ1-1; 12 bases line up with TRBD1. Trimming cost V 4 bases and J 1 base; bases outside gene matches: 4. Germline V gene data show CDR1 as PRHDT and CDR2 as FYEKMQ (reference sequence). The CDR3 covers 16 residues.

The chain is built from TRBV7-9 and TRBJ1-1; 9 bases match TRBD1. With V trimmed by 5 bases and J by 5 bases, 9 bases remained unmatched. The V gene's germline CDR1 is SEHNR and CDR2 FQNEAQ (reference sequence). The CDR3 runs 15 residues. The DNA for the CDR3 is TGTGCCAGCAGCGCGAACAGGGGGCTGGGGACTGAAGCTTTCTTT. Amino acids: CASSANRGLGTEAFF. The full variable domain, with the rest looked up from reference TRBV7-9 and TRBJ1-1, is DTGVSQNPRHKITKRGQNVTFRCDPISEHNRLYWYRQTLGQGPEFLTYFQNEAQLEKSRLLSDRFSAERPKGSFSTLEIQRTEQGDSAMYLCASSANRGLGTEAFFGQGTRLTVV.